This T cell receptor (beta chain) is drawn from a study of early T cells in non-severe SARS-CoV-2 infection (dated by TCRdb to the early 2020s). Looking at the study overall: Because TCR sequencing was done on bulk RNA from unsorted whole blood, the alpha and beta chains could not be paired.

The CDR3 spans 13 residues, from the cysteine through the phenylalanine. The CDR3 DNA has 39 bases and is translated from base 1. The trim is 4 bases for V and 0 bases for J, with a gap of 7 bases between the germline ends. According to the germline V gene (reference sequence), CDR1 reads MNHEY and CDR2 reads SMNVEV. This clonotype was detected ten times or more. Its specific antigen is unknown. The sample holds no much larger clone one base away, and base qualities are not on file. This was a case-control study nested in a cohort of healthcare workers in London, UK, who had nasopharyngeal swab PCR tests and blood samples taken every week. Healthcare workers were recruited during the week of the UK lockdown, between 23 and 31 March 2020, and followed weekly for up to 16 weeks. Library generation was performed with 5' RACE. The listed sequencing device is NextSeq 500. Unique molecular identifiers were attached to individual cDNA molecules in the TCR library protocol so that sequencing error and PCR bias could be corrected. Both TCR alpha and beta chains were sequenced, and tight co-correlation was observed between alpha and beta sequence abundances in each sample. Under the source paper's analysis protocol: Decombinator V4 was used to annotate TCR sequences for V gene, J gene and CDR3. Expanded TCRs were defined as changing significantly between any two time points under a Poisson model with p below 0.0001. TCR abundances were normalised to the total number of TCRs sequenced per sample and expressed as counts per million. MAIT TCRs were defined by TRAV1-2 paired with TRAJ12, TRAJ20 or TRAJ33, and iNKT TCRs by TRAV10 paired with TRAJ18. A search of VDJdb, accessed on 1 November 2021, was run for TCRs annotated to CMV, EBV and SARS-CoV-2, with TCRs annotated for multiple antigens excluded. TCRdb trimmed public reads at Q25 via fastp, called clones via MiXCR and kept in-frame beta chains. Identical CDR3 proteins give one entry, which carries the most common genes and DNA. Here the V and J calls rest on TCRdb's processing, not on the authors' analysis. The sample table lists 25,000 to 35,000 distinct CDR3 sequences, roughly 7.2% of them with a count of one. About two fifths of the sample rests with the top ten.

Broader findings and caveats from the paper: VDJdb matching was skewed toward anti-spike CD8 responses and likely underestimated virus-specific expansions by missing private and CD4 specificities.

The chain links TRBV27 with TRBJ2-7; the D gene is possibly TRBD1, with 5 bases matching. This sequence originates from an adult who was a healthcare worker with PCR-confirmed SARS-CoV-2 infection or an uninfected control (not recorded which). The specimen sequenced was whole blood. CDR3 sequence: CASSSGFSYEQYF. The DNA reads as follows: TGTGCCAGCAGTTCAGGGTTCTCCTACGAGCAGTACTTC.